This TCR beta chain originates from a study of blood T cell repertoires in COVID-19 (dated by TCRdb to about 2020). Study-wide context: Samples covering the acute and convalescent phases of COVID-19 were provided by collaborators in the United States, Italy and Spain. The sample metadata nearly always contained a de-identified subject ID, COVID-19 status, age in years and sex. The samples were drawn from the first 160 participants of the ongoing ImmuneRACE study and from some 1,300 subjects provided by 6 global collaborators. The material from the prospective study consisted of cDNA or gDNA derived from T cells, B-cell-depleted T cells, or PBMCs. The repertoires were released in a freely available public database intended as a resource for research on the immune response to SARS-CoV-2. Where available, HLA class I and class II types were obtained from metadata supplied by the sample provider rather than from assay-based typing. The dataset comprised deeply sampled blood TCRbeta repertoires from subjects exposed to, actively infected with, or recovered from COVID-19.

TCRbeta CDR3 regions were amplified from genomic DNA using the immunoSEQ Assay, a bias-controlled multiplex PCR. The study's processing was this. Within the assay, amplification of reference gene primers was used to estimate how many nucleated cells each sample contained. Sequence reads were collapsed and filtered to measure the absolute abundance of every unique TCRbeta CDR3 rearrangement. Productive Simpson clonality was computed per sample as the square root of Simpson's diversity index over productive rearrangements. TCRdb mirrors the immuneACCESS table, restricted to in-frame sequences. Some clones are absent from its copies; in checked studies, under half trace to an unresolved V gene, and the reason for the others is unknown. The DNA gave D and trimming, while V, J and clone size come from that table. This sample lists 400,000 or so clones; 85% to 90% were detected once. The ten largest make up more than 0.7% of the sample.

What the study reported, not specific to this receptor: The amount of clinical and demographic metadata varied by source and participant and was provided uncurated.

This clone appeared a single time. Which antigen it targets is not known. Base qualities are missing; no much larger clone stands one base away. One collaborating source in Seattle enrolled patients during active infection and followed them longitudinally through the course of disease. The collaborating institutions used their own protocols to collect whole blood in K2EDTA tubes. For TCRbeta analysis, collaborator samples were shipped as frozen whole blood, as isolated PBMCs, or as DNA extracted from either sample type. V ends up 5 bases short and J 4 bases short, with an unmatched junction base count of 5. From a lookup of the germline V gene, CDR1 and CDR2 are ENHRY and SYGVKD. CDR3 length: 14 amino acids, cysteine to phenylalanine. Only the CDR3 DNA stays, 42 bases, in frame from base 1.

The source of this sequence is a man between 18 and 35 years old with COVID-19, enrolled during active disease. Input material: peripheral blood. The rearrangement combines TRBV10-3 with TRBJ2-1; the central 7 bases match TRBD2. This receptor has the CDR3 CAISSGELYNEQFF. The DNA sequence reads TGTGCCATCAGTAGCGGGGAGTTATACAATGAGCAGTTCTTC.